Listed below are T cell receptor beta chains from one sample, sequenced in a study of blood T cell repertoires in COVID-19. Method: immunoSEQ multiplex PCR; TCRdb's copy keeps in-frame clones and lacks some. In the table there are under 250,000 clones, approximately 82% of which are singletons. Sequenced: peripheral blood. The receptors shown here come from a woman aged 40 to 50 with acute or convalescent COVID-19. The CDR3 runs from the conserved cysteine through the conserved F or W. D genes are given only for firm matches. For some rows the clone size is stated as once, few or many, or as a class when expanded; others skip it.

v_call	d_call	j_call	clone_size	cdr3_aa	cdr3_nt
TRBV4-1	TRBD2	TRBJ2-1	-	CASSQAASGGADEQFF	TGCGCCAGCAGCCAAGCGGCTAGCGGGGGGGCCGATGAGCAGTTCTTC
TRBV30	-	TRBJ1-1	once	CAWSQEEILEAFF	TGTGCCTGGAGCCAAGAGGAGATACTAGAGGCTTTCTTT
TRBV27	TRBD1	TRBJ1-6	-	CASSPWTGPSSYNSPLHF	TGTGCCAGCAGTCCCTGGACAGGGCCGAGCTCCTATAATTCACCCCTCCACTTT
TRBV18	-	TRBJ2-4	-	CASSPTSVMGGNIQYF	TGTGCCAGCTCACCAACCTCAGTCATGGGAGGCAACATTCAGTACTTC
TRBV5-1	-	TRBJ1-1	-	CASSPDRMAEAFF	TGCGCCAGCAGTCCCGACAGGATGGCTGAAGCTTTCTTT
TRBV6-5	TRBD1	TRBJ2-3	-	CASSGTGDTDTQYF	TGTGCCAGCAGCGGAACAGGGGACACAGATACGCAGTATTTT
TRBV6-1	-	TRBJ2-1	-	CASSEGGLYNEQFF	TGTGCCAGCAGTGAAGGGGGACTTTACAATGAGCAGTTCTTC
TRBV5-6	TRBD1	TRBJ1-1	few	CASSLDRDSEAFF	TGTGCCAGCAGCTTGGACCGGGACAGCGAAGCTTTCTTT
TRBV7-6	-	TRBJ1-1	once	CASSPTGNTEAFF	TGTGCCAGCAGCCCTACAGGGAACACTGAAGCTTTCTTT
TRBV11-2	TRBD2	TRBJ2-1	few	CASSLVSGGLNEQFF	TGTGCCAGCAGCTTAGTAAGCGGGGGCCTAAATGAGCAGTTCTTC
TRBV5-4	-	TRBJ2-5	-	CASSLRRQETQYF	TGTGCCAGCAGCTTGCGCAGGCAAGAGACCCAGTACTTC
TRBV5-4	-	TRBJ1-3	-	CASSLDSGPFSGNTIYF	TGTGCCAGCAGCTTGGATTCAGGCCCTTTCTCTGGAAACACCATATATTTT
TRBV3-1/TRBV3-2	-	TRBJ1-3	-	CASSPTFPQGAGNTIYF	TGTGCCAGCAGCCCAACCTTCCCACAGGGAGCTGGAAACACCATATATTTT
TRBV7-6	-	TRBJ1-3	-	CASSFGGLDGFSGNTIYF	TGTGCCAGCAGCTTTGGAGGACTCGACGGGTTCTCTGGAAACACCATATATTTT
TRBV3-1/TRBV3-2	TRBD1	TRBJ1-2	few	CASSWTGSTVYGYTF	TGTGCCAGCAGCTGGACAGGGTCGACCGTCTATGGCTACACCTTC
TRBV9	-	TRBJ1-1	-	CASSHPRREDTEAFF	TGTGCCAGCAGCCACCCGCGGAGGGAGGACACTGAAGCTTTCTTT
TRBV29-1	-	TRBJ2-3	once	CSVQIQGRSTDTQYF	TGCAGCGTTCAAATACAGGGGAGGTCCACAGATACGCAGTATTTT
TRBV30	-	TRBJ1-5	-	CAWSTSRANQPQHF	TGTGCCTGGAGTACTAGCAGGGCCAATCAGCCCCAGCATTTT
TRBV6-1	-	TRBJ2-1	once	CASRSGGNEQFF	TGTGCCAGCAGGTCCGGGGGCAATGAGCAGTTCTTC
TRBV2	-	TRBJ2-7	-	CASSEGTQIGYEQYF	TGTGCCAGCAGTGAGGGGACTCAAATAGGGTACGAGCAGTACTTC
TRBV18	-	TRBJ1-3	-	CASSPQGLSGNTIYF	TGTGCCAGCTCACCACAGGGGCTCTCTGGAAACACCATATATTTT
TRBV19	TRBD1	TRBJ1-1	-	CASSIRATGGKNTEAFF	TGTGCCAGTAGTATACGCGCTACAGGGGGGAAGAACACTGAAGCTTTCTTT
TRBV13	TRBD1	TRBJ1-1	-	CASSSRTGREAFF	TGTGCCAGCAGCTCACGGACAGGGAGGGAAGCTTTCTTT
TRBV6-5	TRBD1	TRBJ1-6	once	CASSYSGRGQGSPLHF	TGTGCCAGCAGTTACTCGGGCAGGGGGCAAGGATCACCCCTCCACTTT
TRBV10-2	-	TRBJ2-3	few	CASSLAPDTQYF	TGCGCCAGCAGCTTAGCGCCAGATACGCAGTATTTT
TRBV18	TRBD1	TRBJ2-7	-	CASSPDRGNPYEQYF	TGTGCCAGCTCACCGGACAGGGGAAATCCCTACGAGCAGTACTTC
TRBV4-3	TRBD2	TRBJ2-1	once	CASSQEGTSGGTRQFF	TGCGCCAGCAGCCAAGAAGGGACTAGCGGGGGCACCAGACAGTTCTTC
TRBV5-1	-	TRBJ1-2	-	CASSLNGGNGYTF	TGCGCCAGCAGCTTAAACGGGGGGAATGGCTACACCTTC
TRBV4-1	-	TRBJ1-2	once	CASSQVSLREGDNYGYTF	TGCGCCAGCAGCCAAGTTAGCCTACGGGAGGGGGATAACTATGGCTACACCTTC
TRBV6-2/TRBV6-3	TRBD1	TRBJ2-5	-	CASSRPGTGTETQYF	TGTGCCAGCAGTCGTCCCGGGACAGGGACCGAGACCCAGTACTTC
TRBV6-5	-	TRBJ2-3	-	CATSRDAQYF	TGTGCCACCTCGCGGGATGCGCAGTATTTT
TRBV7-8	TRBD2	TRBJ2-1	few	CASSRGTTNYNEQFF	TGTGCCAGCAGCCGAGGGACTACCAACTACAATGAGCAGTTCTTC
TRBV5-6	TRBD1	TRBJ1-1	-	CASSHNLLSGGTEAFF	TGTGCCAGCAGCCACAACCTACTATCAGGGGGCACTGAAGCTTTCTTT
TRBV4-1	-	TRBJ2-2	-	CASSQGGDSFAGELFF	TGCGCCAGCAGCCAAGGGGGGGACAGCTTCGCCGGGGAGCTGTTTTTT
TRBV19	TRBD1	TRBJ2-1	-	CASSGSRTGAGEQFF	TGTGCCAGTAGTGGTTCCCGAACAGGGGCGGGTGAGCAGTTCTTC
TRBV7-8	TRBD1	TRBJ1-5	-	CASSLVGTGGNLHQPQHF	TGTGCCAGCAGCTTAGTGGGGACAGGGGGGAATTTGCATCAGCCCCAGCATTTT
TRBV6-2/TRBV6-3	TRBD1	TRBJ1-4	-	CASSESEHQGAGEKLFF	TGTGCCAGCAGCGAAAGTGAACACCAGGGGGCCGGTGAAAAACTGTTTTTT
TRBV15	TRBD2	TRBJ2-1	-	CATSSASGRASAEQFF	TGTGCCACCAGCAGCGCTAGCGGGAGGGCCTCCGCTGAGCAGTTCTTC
TRBV5-1	TRBD2	TRBJ2-3	-	CASSLGGGSFPQYF	TGCGCCAGCAGCTTGGGCGGGGGGTCTTTCCCGCAGTATTTT
TRBV29-1	TRBD1	TRBJ2-7	-	CSVMTGESYEQYF	TGCAGCGTCATGACAGGGGAATCCTACGAGCAGTACTTC
TRBV14	-	TRBJ1-1	-	CASSDGRGNTEAFF	TGTGCCAGCAGCGACGGCAGGGGGAACACTGAAGCTTTCTTT
TRBV2	-	TRBJ2-3	-	CASSDSGGTDTQYF	TGTGCCAGCAGTGATAGCGGAGGCACAGATACGCAGTATTTT
TRBV6-5	-	TRBJ2-2	-	CASSYSNNRIGELFF	TGTGCCAGCAGTTACTCGAATAATAGAATCGGGGAGCTGTTTTTT
TRBV9	-	TRBJ2-1	few	CASSMSGNSYNEQFF	TGTGCCAGCAGTATGAGCGGAAACTCCTACAATGAGCAGTTCTTC
TRBV7-9	-	TRBJ1-1	-	CASSLGGGTEAFF	TGTGCCAGCAGCTTAGGTGGGGGGACTGAAGCTTTCTTT
TRBV5-1	TRBD2	TRBJ2-3	-	CASSWGPGGMTDTQYF	TGCGCCAGCAGCTGGGGACCGGGGGGTATGACAGATACGCAGTATTTT
TRBV9	-	TRBJ2-7	few	CASSAPGSSYEQYF	TGTGCCAGCAGCGCCCCCGGGAGCTCCTACGAGCAGTACTTC
TRBV19	TRBD2	TRBJ2-7	few	CASSSSSGNEQYF	TGTGCCAGTAGTTCCTCTAGCGGGAACGAGCAGTACTTC
TRBV28	TRBD2	TRBJ2-2	-	CATKRGTGELFF	TGTGCCACTAAGCGGGGCACCGGGGAGCTGTTTTTT
TRBV18	-	TRBJ1-5	-	CASSPTLNQPQHF	TGTGCCAGCTCTCCGACTCTAAATCAGCCCCAGCATTTT
TRBV4-3	TRBD2	TRBJ2-3	-	CASSIGTTDTQYF	TGCGCCAGCAGCATCGGGACTACGGATACGCAGTATTTT
TRBV7-2	TRBD1	TRBJ2-7	once	CASSSRGQGARYEQYF	TGTGCCAGCAGCTCACGAGGCCAGGGGGCAAGGTACGAGCAGTACTTC
TRBV24-1	-	TRBJ1-2	-	CATSPGFNYGYTF	TGTGCCACCAGTCCAGGGTTTAACTATGGCTACACCTTC